One and the same sample provided the 6 T cell receptor beta chains below, sequenced in a study of T-cell reconstitution after alpha-beta-depleted transplantation in children. Unique molecular identifiers were incorporated during preparation of the TCRbeta library. TCRdb reanalysed the PCR reads using MiXCR and keeps one entry per CDR3 protein. There are about 240,000 distinct CDR3 sequences in the sample; approximately 12% occur only once, and 2% to 3% lies in the top ten. Sequencing was performed on PBMCs from the stem cell graft donor, taken from the stem cell graft. These receptors all stem from a human donor who donated a stem cell graft to a child with acute lymphoblastic leukemia.

This sequence joins TRBV7-9 and TRBJ2-7, with D possibly matching TRBD2 (7 bases). There are 15 residues in the CDR3. V lost 4 bases and J 2 bases, leaving 15 bases between the germline ends. Germline values: CDR1 SEHNR, CDR2 FQNEAQ (reference sequence). CDR3 in DNA: TGTGCCAGCAGCTGGGGGGGGGGCCCACCCTACGAGCAGTACTTC. It encodes CASSWGGGPPYEQYF.

In its sample, this clonotype was seen many times. This rearrangement joins TRBV9 to TRBJ2-5; the D gene is possibly TRBD1 (5 bases). With 4 bases removed from V and 2 bases from J, the gap between germline ends came to 18 bases. Looked up from germline, CDR1 is SGDLS and CDR2 is YYNGEE. The CDR3 consists of 16 residues. The CDR3 DNA is TGTGCCAGCAGCTTTGAAGATGGGGCAATACAAGAGACCCAGTACTTC. Residues: CASSFEDGAIQETQYF.

This clonotype came up many times. The chain uses TRBV29-1 and TRBJ2-7; tentative D call: TRBD2 (6 bases). Germline CDR1 reads SQVTM; CDR2 reads ANQGSEA. Trimming stripped 3 bases from V and 1 base from J, with 10 bases between. This CDR3 region has 13 residues. The CDR3: CSVEGRTSYEQYF. Written as DNA, the CDR3 is TGCAGCGTTGAGGGGAGGACATCCTACGAGCAGTACTTC.

This clonotype was seen ten or more times. This chain joins TRBV12-3 or TRBV12-4 and TRBJ1-1; D is unresolved. CDR3 size: 13 residues. Trimming pared 4 bases from V and 2 bases from J, leaving 8 bases between. The CDR3 DNA reads as TGTGCCAGCAGTTACAAGAGAAACACTGAAGCTTTCTTT. It specifies CASSYKRNTEAFF.

This clonotype was observed at least ten times. The V and J genes are TRBV4-3 and TRBJ2-5; TRBD2 matches 9 bases. Germline V gene data show CDR1 as LGHNA and CDR2 as YSLEER. The CDR3 covers 18 residues. V shed 0 bases and J 5 bases; nucleotides not matched to a gene: 13. The CDR3 coding sequence is TGCGCCAGCAGCCAAGATCTAGTTGGCGGGAGGGCCTATGAGACCCAGTACTTC. Translated: CASSQDLVGGRAYETQYF.

The CDR3 nucleotides are TGTGCCAGCAGCAAAGGGCTAGCGGGGGGAACCCAGTACTTC. Translated: CASSKGLAGGTQYF. The chain uses TRBV21-1 and TRBJ2-5; TRBD2, the table's D call, lacks a check against the DNA. TRBV21-1 is tagged as a pseudogene. The CDR3 has 14 residues.